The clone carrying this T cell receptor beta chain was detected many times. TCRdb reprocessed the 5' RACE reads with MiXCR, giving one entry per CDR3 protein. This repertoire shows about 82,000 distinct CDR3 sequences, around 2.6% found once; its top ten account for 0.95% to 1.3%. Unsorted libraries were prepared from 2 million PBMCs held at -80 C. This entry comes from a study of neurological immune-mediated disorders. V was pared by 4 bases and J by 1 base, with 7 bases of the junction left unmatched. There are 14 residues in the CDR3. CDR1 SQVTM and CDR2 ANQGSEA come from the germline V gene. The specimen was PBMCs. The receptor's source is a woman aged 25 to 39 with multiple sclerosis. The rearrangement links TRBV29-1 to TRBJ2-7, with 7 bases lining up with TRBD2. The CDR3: CSVVGGERSYEQYF. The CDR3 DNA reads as TGCAGCGTTGTGGGAGGGGAAAGATCCTACGAGCAGTACTTC.